Listed here are 32 T cell receptor beta chains from one sample, sequenced in a study of CD8 T cells in Susac syndrome. Random hexamers served to reverse transcribe roughly 0.45 to 1 ug RNA. A single record per CDR3 protein comes from TCRdb applying MiXCR to the immunoSEQ multiplex PCR reads. This table holds 150,000 or so distinct CDR3 sequences, around 94% found once. The specimen sequenced was CD4+ T cells from PBMCs. These receptors originate from a human donor in good health.

Written as DNA, the CDR3 is TGTGCCAGCAGCCAACCCCTGACTAGCGCGGGGAATGAGCAGTTCTTC. This translates into CASSQPLTSAGNEQFF. The V gene is TRBV5-4, the J gene TRBJ2-1; 8 bases fit TRBD2. The ends lost 4 bases at V and 7 bases at J; junction bases unmatched: 13. Germline V lookup: CDR1 SGHNT, CDR2 YYREEE (reference sequence). The CDR3 contains 16 residues.

Written as DNA, the CDR3 is TGTGCCAGTAGTCCGTGGCAGGGCGGAACCGGGGAGCTGTTTTTT. Translated: CASSPWQGGTGELFF. The chain combines TRBV19 with TRBJ2-2, with D perhaps TRBD1 (5 bases). This CDR3 comprises 15 residues. Between the trimmed V and J ends, which lost 5 bases and 5 bases, there was a span of 15 bases. CDR1 is LNHDA, CDR2 SQIVND, per germline (reference sequence).

The CDR3 region has the DNA TGTGCCAGCAGCCAAGGAAATCAGGGAGTGTACTACGAGCAGTACTTC. Translation: CASSQGNQGVYYEQYF. This chain uses TRBV3-1 with TRBJ2-7; D assignment may be TRBD1 or TRBD2 (5 bases each). Germline CDR1 reads LGHDT; CDR2 reads YNNKEL (reference sequence). The CDR3 runs to 16 residues. With 1 base removed from V and 3 bases from J, the gap between germline ends came to 16 bases.

A single count supports this clonotype. The chain is built from TRBV3-1 and TRBJ2-1; D ambiguous. Trimming shortened V by 3 bases and J by 6 bases, and 3 bases separated the two germline ends. This CDR3 is built from 11 residues. CDR1 is LGHDT, CDR2 YNNKEL, per germline (reference sequence). CDR3 nucleotides: TGTGCCAGCAGCCATTCCAATGAGCAGTTCTTC. It encodes CASSHSNEQFF.

The rearrangement joins TRBV1 to TRBJ2-7; the D call in the table, TRBD2, was not verified against the DNA. TRBV1 is marked as a pseudogene. The CDR3 contains 15 residues. This CDR3 reads CTSSQALPNSYEQYF. DNA for the CDR3: TGCACCAGCAGCCAGGCACTCCCTAACTCCTACGAGCAGTACTTC.

This rearrangement joins TRBV29-1 to TRBJ2-2, with 8 bases fitting TRBD1. Germline V gene lookup returns CDR1 SQVTM and CDR2 ANQGSEA. The CDR3 is 13 amino acids. J was trimmed by 5 bases and V by 4 bases; bases with no gene match: 3. The CDR3 region is CSVGRTGTGELFF. CDR3 sequence (DNA): TGCAGCGTTGGCCGGACAGGGACCGGGGAGCTGTTTTTT.

The J gene is TRBJ2-5, the V gene TRBV18, with 8 bases aligning to TRBD1. Germline V gene data show CDR1 as KGHSH and CDR2 as LQKENI. The CDR3 is 15 residues long. V lost 2 bases to trimming and J lost 1 base; unmatched junction nucleotides: 3. This CDR3 reads CASSPRQGPQETQYF. The CDR3 bases are TGTGCCAGCTCACCAAGACAGGGGCCCCAAGAGACCCAGTACTTC.

V usage is TRBV4-3 and J usage is TRBJ2-7; TRBD1 is a possible D gene (6 bases). This CDR3 spans 17 amino acids. Looked up from germline, CDR1 is LGHNA and CDR2 is YSLEER. The germline V and J ends were trimmed by 0 bases and 3 bases, with 18 bases remaining between them. The CDR3 sequence is CASSQDYLAGANYEQYF. The CDR3 coding sequence is TGCGCCAGCAGCCAAGATTATTTGGCAGGGGCGAACTACGAGCAGTACTTC.

This clonotype was recorded only once. The chain couples TRBV18 to TRBJ1-1; TRBD1 might be the D (6 bases). Trimming left V 6 bases short and J 6 bases short, with 14 bases between. Germline-derived CDR1 and CDR2 are KGHSH and LQKENI. The CDR3 loop spans 13 amino acids. CDR3 in amino acids: CASSLQGYSEAFF. The CDR3 nucleotides are TGTGCCAGCTCGCTACAGGGCTACTCTGAAGCTTTCTTT.

A few counts support this clonotype. V is TRBV29-1 and J is TRBJ2-7; D is unclear. Germline CDR1 is SQVTM and CDR2 is ANQGSEA. Trimming took 2 bases from V and 1 from J, leaving 9 bases between them. CDR3 length: 13 residues. In DNA, the CDR3 is TGCAGCGTTGAATCCGACTTGTCCTACGAGCAGTACTTC. Its translation is CSVESDLSYEQYF.

The chain employs TRBV12-3 or TRBV12-4 and TRBJ2-1; 7 bases fit TRBD2. CDR3 size: 14 residues. Trimming at V came to 4 bases and at J to 2 bases, leaving 2 bases not matched to a gene. CDR3 in amino acids: CASSYGGAYNEQFF. In DNA, the CDR3 is TGTGCCAGCAGTTATGGGGGGGCCTACAATGAGCAGTTCTTC.

The rearrangement uses TRBV7-9 and TRBJ2-1; D gene unclear. The CDR3 consists of 15 residues. Trimming shortened V by 5 bases and J by 5 bases, and 16 bases separated the two germline ends. Per germline, CDR1 SEHNR and CDR2 FQNEAQ (reference sequence). The chain's CDR3 is CASSPRGAPNNEQFF. CDR3 coding DNA: TGTGCCAGCAGCCCCCGTGGTGCCCCTAACAATGAGCAGTTCTTC.

This chain joins TRBV5-1 and TRBJ2-7; tentatively, D is TRBD2 (5 bases). Trimming shortened V by 2 bases and J by 3 bases, and 12 bases separated the two germline ends. The germline gives CDR1 SGHRS, CDR2 YFSETQ. The CDR3 has 14 amino acids. CDR3 nucleotide sequence: TGCGCCAGCAGCTTAGGTCCGGGGAACTACGAGCAGTACTTC. Its translation is CASSLGPGNYEQYF.

The rearrangement links TRBV4-1 to TRBJ2-3; D uncertain. The CDR3 contains 14 residues. Germline V gene sequence: CDR1 MGHRA, CDR2 YSYEKL. Trimming removed 0 bases at V and 8 bases at J, with 12 bases between. In nucleotides, the CDR3 is TGCGCCAGCAGCCAAGATGGCCGGTTTGGTACGCAGTATTTT. Translated, it gives CASSQDGRFGTQYF.

The chain couples TRBV9 to TRBJ1-6; D is unresolved. There are 14 residues in the CDR3. The V end lost 3 bases, the J end lost 7 bases, and 11 bases lay between the germline ends. CDR1 is SGDLS, CDR2 YYNGEE, per germline. In nucleotides, the CDR3 is TGTGCCAGCAGCGAGGCGCCCAGCAATTCACCCCTCCACTTT. Protein sequence: CASSEAPSNSPLHF.

A single count supports this clonotype. The V and J genes are TRBV20-1 and TRBJ2-1; the D is unclear. Germline CDR1 is DFQATT and CDR2 is SNEGSKA (reference sequence). V was cut by 3 bases and J by 10 bases, with 16 bases left in between. The CDR3 is made up of 13 amino acids. The CDR3 spells CSASIRVAQEQFF. CDR3 nucleotide sequence: TGCAGTGCTAGCATACGAGTAGCCCAGGAGCAGTTCTTC.

The rearrangement uses TRBV29-1 and TRBJ1-1, with 7 positions matching TRBD1. CDR3 length: 15 amino acids. V shed 5 bases and J 4 bases; nucleotides not matched to a gene: 13. Germline V gene data show CDR1 as SQVTM and CDR2 as ANQGSEA. CDR3 sequence reads: CSVRYGGDSITEAFF. The CDR3 DNA reads as TGCAGCGTTCGGTACGGGGGGGACAGTATCACTGAAGCTTTCTTT.

The V gene is TRBV7-3, the J gene TRBJ2-3, with D perhaps matching TRBD1 or TRBD2 (5 bases each). There are 14 residues in the CDR3. Deletions cut 0 bases from V and 6 bases from J, with 10 bases between. Germline V gene sequence: CDR1 SGHTA, CDR2 FQGTGA. The CDR3 region is CASSLTGPTDTQYF. As DNA, the CDR3 is TGTGCCAGCAGCTTAACGGGACCAACTGATACGCAGTATTTT.

Only a few counts were recorded for this clonotype. V is TRBV6-1 and J is TRBJ1-5, with 11 bases identical to TRBD1. V was pared by 8 bases and J by 0 bases, with 6 bases of the junction left unmatched. The CDR3 extends over 16 amino acids. The germline V gene has CDR1 MNHNS and CDR2 SASEGT. CDR3 loop: CASSGQGANSNQPQHF. The DNA for the CDR3 is TGTGCCAGCTCCGGACAGGGGGCGAATAGCAATCAGCCCCAGCATTTT.

The chain couples TRBV3-1 to TRBJ2-2; D call uncertain. Germline V CDR1 and CDR2: LGHDT, YNNKEL (reference sequence). This CDR3 is built from 15 residues. V gave up 0 bases and J gave up 3 bases, with 8 bases separating them. The CDR3 coding sequence is TGTGCCAGCAGCCAAGATCAAGCCTACACCGGGGAGCTGTTTTTT. It is translated as CASSQDQAYTGELFF.

This chain links TRBV28 with TRBJ2-7, with 8 bases lining up with TRBD2. This CDR3 is 14 amino acids long. The junction had 6 bases not matched to a gene; V was cut back by 8 bases and J by 0 bases. Germline V gene lookup returns CDR1 MDHEN and CDR2 SYDVKM. CDR3 nucleotides: TGTGCCAGCGGCGCCGGGACTAGCTCCTACGAGCAGTACTTC. Its translation: CASGAGTSSYEQYF.

This clonotype has just a few counts. The chain employs TRBV4-2 and TRBJ2-3, with 8 bases that match TRBD2. The CDR3 length is 15 residues. Trimming took 6 bases from V and 4 from J; bases not matched to a gene: 9. Germline assignment: CDR1 LGHNA and CDR2 YNFKEQ. The CDR3 sequence is CASRPGAGDADTQYF. The CDR3 nucleotides are TGTGCCAGCAGACCTGGAGCGGGGGACGCAGATACGCAGTATTTT.

This chain uses TRBV6-5 with TRBJ2-2; D is uncertain. The length of the CDR3 is 13 residues. CDR1 MNHEY and CDR2 SVGAGI come from the germline V gene. V lost 2 bases, J lost 8 bases, and 9 bases lay in between. CDR3 amino acids: CASSYVSRGELFF. The CDR3 nucleotides read TGTGCCAGCAGTTACGTTTCCCGTGGGGAGCTGTTTTTT.

V gene TRBV12-3 or TRBV12-4 combines with J gene TRBJ2-7, with a possible D match to TRBD1 (5 bases). V dropped 5 bases and J dropped 2 bases, with 10 bases sitting between them. CDR3 length equals 13 residues. Written as DNA, the CDR3 is TGTGCCAGCAGTGCGACAGTGACCTACGAGCAGTACTTC. Protein sequence: CASSATVTYEQYF.

The chain uses TRBV3-1 and TRBJ2-3; TRBD2 aligns across 7 bases. Germline values: CDR1 LGHDT, CDR2 YNNKEL (reference sequence). Losses at the gene ends were 1 base for V and 4 bases for J; bases not matched to a gene: 2. The CDR3 is made up of 14 amino acids. Written as DNA, the CDR3 is TGTGCCAGCAGCCAAGTTGCGGGGGCAGATACGCAGTATTTT. As protein: CASSQVAGADTQYF.

The CDR3 coding sequence is TGCAGCGTCAGGGGGCCCCTCGGCGAGCAGTACTTC. Protein sequence: CSVRGPLGEQYF. The rearrangement uses TRBV29-1 and TRBJ2-7; 8 positions agree with TRBD1. The CDR3 spans 12 residues. The V gene's germline CDR1 is SQVTM and CDR2 ANQGSEA. V shed 6 bases, J shed 6 bases, and the junction held 7 bases outside the gene matches.

The V and J genes are TRBV6-6 and TRBJ2-3; no firm D call. The V end was cut by 0 bases, the J end by 6 bases, with 10 bases between. Germline V gene data show CDR1 as MNHNY and CDR2 as SVGAGI (reference sequence). This CDR3 region has 14 residues. DNA for the CDR3: TGTGCCAGCAGTTACTCGGGGATTACGGATACGCAGTATTTT. This sequence encodes CASSYSGITDTQYF.

This chain uses TRBV2 with TRBJ1-2; D possibly corresponds to TRBD1 (5 bases). The CDR3 sequence is 15 residues long. Germline CDR1 and CDR2: SNHLY and FYNNEI. V was shortened by 6 bases and J by 4 bases, with 18 bases between the two germline ends. The CDR3 DNA reads TGTGCCAGCAGCCTTGAAGGCAGGGACGGCTATGGCTACACCTTC. Its protein product is CASSLEGRDGYGYTF.

The J gene is TRBJ2-7, the V gene TRBV30; unclear D gene. Per germline, CDR1 GTSNPN and CDR2 SVGIG (reference sequence). The CDR3 spans 16 residues. V lost 0 bases and J 4 bases, leaving 19 bases between the germline ends. This CDR3 reads CAWSVGPTEIGYEQYF. As DNA, the CDR3 is TGTGCCTGGAGTGTCGGGCCCACGGAAATCGGATACGAGCAGTACTTC.

The J gene is TRBJ2-2, the V gene TRBV15, with D possibly being TRBD2 (5 bases). Germline V gene data show CDR1 as LNHNV and CDR2 as YYDKDF (reference sequence). Trimming took off 4 bases at V and 6 bases at J, with 12 bases between the two ends. CDR3 length: 14 residues. CDR3 sequence reads: CATSTLRGSGELFF. The CDR3 DNA sequence: TGTGCCACCAGCACCCTTCGGGGTTCCGGGGAGCTGTTTTTT.

The chain links TRBV12-3 or TRBV12-4 to TRBJ2-5; tentatively, D is TRBD1 or TRBD2 (5 bases each). V shed 6 bases and J shed 4 bases, with 15 bases lying between them. The CDR3 has 14 residues. The CDR3 nucleotides are TGTGCCAGCAGCCTGGGGGTTGCGGGAGAGACCCAGTACTTC. Its translation is CASSLGVAGETQYF.

J is TRBJ1-4 and V is TRBV20-1; 7 bases align to TRBD1. This CDR3 spans 14 amino acids. The V and J ends lost 3 bases and 8 bases, in that order; junction bases with no gene match: 9. CDR1 and CDR2 (germline): DFQATT, SNEGSKA (reference sequence). The chain's CDR3 is CSASPPGGGEKLFF. CDR3 nucleotide sequence: TGCAGTGCTAGCCCGCCAGGGGGAGGGGAAAAACTGTTTTTT.